This TCR beta chain originates from a study of blood T cell repertoires in COVID-19. Using immunoSEQ multiplex PCR, the repertoire was profiled, and TCRdb retains in-frame clones only, with some absent. The sample has more than 15,000 clones, 88% seen once; the top ten hold roughly 10%. This CDR3 has 13 amino acids. Deletions cut 8 bases from V and 8 bases from J, with 18 bases between. Germline values: CDR1 WNHNN, CDR2 SYGVQD (reference sequence). The source material was peripheral blood. The rearrangement links TRBV10-1 to TRBJ1-2; D call uncertain. The sequence derives from a man aged 35 to 55 with active COVID-19. CDR3 sequence (DNA): TGCGCCAGCGACTGTAGATTGTACGGAGGCTACACCTTC. It codes for CASDCRLYGGYTF.